This T cell receptor beta chain was observed in a study of T cell responses to AZD1222 COVID-19 vaccine. Notes on the study in general: Vaccine-related CD4 TCRs covered spike, predominating at 160-218 and 743-854. Receipt of two AZD1222 doses was followed by a rise in Spike-specific TCR breadth and depth. Targeting of unmutated variant regions was reportedly seen in nearly half of spike-specific TCRs. The donor cohort was predominantly white British with a female majority, and clonal diversity may have been underestimated.

Profiled with immunoSEQ multiplex PCR; TCRdb holds only in-frame clones, not every one. The sample lists approximately 18,000 clones, approximately 80% occurring once. This clone turned up a few times. Its antigen remains unidentified. The CDR3 is made up of 15 amino acids. Deletions cut 0 bases from V and 3 bases from J, with 12 bases between. Germline V gene sequence: CDR1 LGHNA, CDR2 YSLEER. The sequencing used peripheral blood, collected 28 days after the second AZD1222 dose. The receptor was isolated from an adult who received the AZD1222 COVID-19 vaccine. The chain employs TRBV4-3 and TRBJ2-7; D gene ambiguous. CDR3 sequence (DNA): TGCGCCAGCAGCCAAGACGTAGGCACCCTCTACGAGCAGTACTTC. Translated, it gives CASSQDVGTLYEQYF.